A selection of T cell receptor beta chains follows, all from one sample in a study of beta chain features in type 1 diabetes. Generated by immunoSEQ multiplex PCR, the TCRdb table keeps only in-frame clones and is missing some. The sample includes about 650,000 clones, around 11% of them seen just once. Sequenced sample: naive CD4+ T cells from blood. These receptors were collected from a man aged 30 to 39 with type 1 diabetes. CDR3s include the opening cysteine and the closing phenylalanine or tryptophan. A D gene is named only where the DNA matches it firmly. Size is stated for part of the rows, as once, few or many counts, or as a class when the clone is expanded.

j_gene: TRBJ1-1
abundance: few
len: 14
d_gene: .
v_gene: TRBV4-3
CDR3aa: CASSQVRGSTEAFF
CDR3nt: TGCGCCAGCAGCCAAGTTCGGGGGTCCACTGAAGCTTTCTTT

j_gene: TRBJ1-4
abundance: .
len: 17
d_gene: .
v_gene: TRBV15
CDR3aa: CATSRGVPSTSGEKLFF
CDR3nt: TGTGCCACCAGCAGAGGAGTTCCCTCTACGTCTGGTGAAAAACTGTTTTTT

j_gene: TRBJ1-1
abundance: .
len: 14
d_gene: TRBD1
v_gene: TRBV7-9
CDR3aa: CASSLDRRSPEAFF
CDR3nt: TGTGCCAGCAGCTTGGACAGGAGGAGTCCTGAAGCTTTCTTT

j_gene: TRBJ1-5
abundance: few
len: 14
d_gene: TRBD1
v_gene: TRBV6-1
CDR3aa: CASSEDRGGQPQHF
CDR3nt: TGTGCCAGCAGCGAAGACAGGGGTGGACAGCCCCAGCATTTT

j_gene: TRBJ1-2
abundance: .
len: 13
d_gene: TRBD1
v_gene: TRBV5-1
CDR3aa: CASSLGQRYGYTF
CDR3nt: TGCGCCAGCAGCCTGGGACAGCGCTATGGCTACACCTTC

j_gene: TRBJ1-1
abundance: .
len: 11
d_gene: .
v_gene: TRBV27
CDR3aa: CASSFNTEAFF
CDR3nt: TGTGCCAGCAGTTTTAACACTGAAGCTTTCTTT

j_gene: TRBJ2-7
abundance: .
len: 13
d_gene: TRBD1
v_gene: TRBV10-3
CDR3aa: CAIRGQGGHEQYF
CDR3nt: TGTGCCATCAGGGGACAGGGGGGCCACGAGCAGTACTTC

j_gene: TRBJ1-2
abundance: few
len: 15
d_gene: .
v_gene: TRBV12-5
CDR3aa: CASGLVDGTVWGYTF
CDR3nt: TGTGCTAGTGGTTTGGTGGATGGTACAGTCTGGGGCTACACCTTC

j_gene: TRBJ2-5
abundance: .
len: 14
d_gene: TRBD2
v_gene: TRBV7-2
CDR3aa: CASSLGLAKETQYF
CDR3nt: TGTGCCAGCAGCCTAGGACTAGCCAAAGAGACCCAGTACTTC

j_gene: TRBJ2-1
abundance: .
len: 15
d_gene: TRBD2
v_gene: TRBV5-4
CDR3aa: CASRTTSGWVGEQFF
CDR3nt: TGTGCCAGCAGGACTACTAGCGGGTGGGTCGGTGAGCAGTTCTTC

j_gene: TRBJ2-1
abundance: .
len: 18
d_gene: TRBD1
v_gene: TRBV14
CDR3aa: CASSQDVQAGGSYNEQFF
CDR3nt: TGTGCCAGCAGCCAAGATGTACAAGCAGGGGGCTCCTACAATGAGCAGTTCTTC

j_gene: TRBJ2-3
abundance: few
len: 14
d_gene: TRBD1
v_gene: TRBV2
CDR3aa: CASTSGGWTDTQYF
CDR3nt: TGTGCCAGCACTTCAGGGGGCTGGACAGATACGCAGTATTTT

j_gene: TRBJ2-1
abundance: .
len: 13
d_gene: .
v_gene: TRBV25-1
CDR3aa: CASSEYGSNEQFF
CDR3nt: TGTGCCAGCAGTGAATATGGGAGCAATGAGCAGTTCTTC

j_gene: TRBJ2-3
abundance: .
len: 13
d_gene: .
v_gene: TRBV7-6
CDR3aa: CASSPDNTDTQYF
CDR3nt: TGTGCCAGCAGTCCCGACAACACAGATACGCAGTATTTT

j_gene: TRBJ2-7
abundance: .
len: 12
d_gene: .
v_gene: TRBV5-5
CDR3aa: CASSLEMEEQYF
CDR3nt: TGTGCCAGCAGCTTGGAGATGGAGGAGCAGTACTTC

j_gene: TRBJ2-5
abundance: few
len: 16
d_gene: .
v_gene: TRBV25-1
CDR3aa: CASSGPLTGQGETQYF
CDR3nt: TGTGCCAGCAGTGGACCCCTGACAGGCCAGGGGGAGACCCAGTACTTC

j_gene: TRBJ2-1
abundance: few
len: 16
d_gene: TRBD1
v_gene: TRBV25-1
CDR3aa: CASSEWGQGVVDEQFF
CDR3nt: TGTGCCAGCAGTGAGTGGGGGCAGGGGGTAGTCGATGAGCAGTTCTTC

j_gene: TRBJ2-2
abundance: few
len: 15
d_gene: TRBD1
v_gene: TRBV19
CDR3aa: CASSNWDRHTGELFF
CDR3nt: TGTGCCAGTAGTAACTGGGACAGACACACCGGGGAGCTGTTTTTT

j_gene: TRBJ1-2
abundance: few
len: 13
d_gene: .
v_gene: TRBV7-2
CDR3aa: CASSLVADYGYTF
CDR3nt: TGTGCCAGCAGCTTAGTGGCAGACTATGGCTACACCTTC

j_gene: TRBJ2-2
abundance: .
len: 13
d_gene: .
v_gene: TRBV5-1
CDR3aa: CASSLVPPGELFF
CDR3nt: TGCGCCAGCAGCTTGGTACCCCCGGGGGAGCTGTTTTTT

j_gene: TRBJ1-5
abundance: .
len: 14
d_gene: .
v_gene: TRBV19
CDR3aa: CASSMLGGRQPQHF
CDR3nt: TGTGCCAGTAGTATGTTGGGGGGCCGACAGCCCCAGCATTTT

j_gene: TRBJ2-2
abundance: few
len: 16
d_gene: .
v_gene: TRBV12-2
CDR3aa: CASRRSGDLFTGELFF
CDR3nt: TGTGCAAGTCGCCGATCCGGGGACCTCTTCACCGGGGAGCTGTTTTTT

j_gene: TRBJ1-4
abundance: once
len: 15
d_gene: .
v_gene: TRBV7-2
CDR3aa: CASSIDRMGNEKLFF
CDR3nt: TGTGCCAGCAGCATAGACAGGATGGGTAATGAAAAACTGTTTTTT

j_gene: TRBJ2-3
abundance: .
len: 14
d_gene: .
v_gene: TRBV10-3
CDR3aa: CAISPLGSADTQYF
CDR3nt: TGTGCCATCAGTCCGTTGGGGAGTGCAGATACGCAGTATTTT

j_gene: TRBJ2-5
abundance: few
len: 11
d_gene: .
v_gene: TRBV20-1
CDR3aa: CSAPGQKFKYF
CDR3nt: TGCAGTGCTCCTGGCCAGAAGTTTAAGTACTTC

j_gene: TRBJ2-7
abundance: .
len: 14
d_gene: TRBD1
v_gene: TRBV7-2
CDR3aa: CASSFDRGLNEQYF
CDR3nt: TGTGCCAGCAGCTTCGACAGGGGGCTCAACGAGCAGTACTTC

j_gene: TRBJ2-2
abundance: few
len: 19
d_gene: .
v_gene: TRBV14
CDR3aa: CASSPLVFRGVLNTGELFF
CDR3nt: TGTGCCAGCAGCCCGCTCGTTTTTCGAGGGGTACTTAACACCGGGGAGCTGTTTTTT

j_gene: TRBJ2-2
abundance: few
len: 16
d_gene: TRBD1
v_gene: TRBV9
CDR3aa: CASSVAPQGASRELFF
CDR3nt: TGTGCCAGCAGCGTAGCTCCCCAGGGGGCGTCTAGGGAGCTGTTTTTT

j_gene: TRBJ1-1
abundance: few
len: 13
d_gene: .
v_gene: TRBV6-1
CDR3aa: CASRQDRNTEAFF
CDR3nt: TGTGCCAGCAGACAGGACCGGAACACTGAAGCTTTCTTT

j_gene: TRBJ2-7
abundance: .
len: 15
d_gene: .
v_gene: TRBV18
CDR3aa: CASSPPARASYEQYF
CDR3nt: TGTGCCAGCTCACCACCGGCCAGGGCAAGTTACGAGCAGTACTTC

j_gene: TRBJ1-6
abundance: few
len: 16
d_gene: TRBD1
v_gene: TRBV14
CDR3aa: CASSQDRDSYNSPLHF
CDR3nt: TGTGCCAGCAGCCAGGACCGGGACAGCTATAATTCACCCCTCCACTTT

j_gene: TRBJ2-7
abundance: .
len: 15
d_gene: TRBD1
v_gene: TRBV5-1
CDR3aa: CASRPGTGNSYEQYF
CDR3nt: TGCGCCAGCAGACCCGGGACAGGGAACTCCTACGAGCAGTACTTC

j_gene: TRBJ1-1
abundance: .
len: 17
d_gene: .
v_gene: TRBV7-2
CDR3aa: CASRLGHTNKRNTEAFF
CDR3nt: TGTGCCAGCAGATTAGGCCACACAAACAAAAGGAACACTGAAGCTTTCTTT

j_gene: TRBJ2-3
abundance: few
len: 15
d_gene: .
v_gene: TRBV6-5
CDR3aa: CASSYSVSGPDTQYF
CDR3nt: TGTGCCAGCAGTTACTCGGTATCGGGCCCAGATACGCAGTATTTT

j_gene: TRBJ2-1
abundance: .
len: 9
d_gene: TRBD1
v_gene: TRBV20-1
CDR3aa: CSALIGTVF
CDR3nt: TGCAGTGCTCTCATAGGGACAGTCTTC

j_gene: TRBJ2-1
abundance: few
len: 16
d_gene: TRBD2
v_gene: TRBV9
CDR3aa: CASSVASGTSYNEQFF
CDR3nt: TGTGCCAGCAGCGTTGCTAGCGGCACCTCCTACAATGAGCAGTTCTTC

j_gene: TRBJ2-7
abundance: .
len: 14
d_gene: .
v_gene: TRBV4-3
CDR3aa: CASSQERYPGEQYF
CDR3nt: TGCGCCAGCAGCCAAGAGCGGTACCCGGGCGAGCAGTACTTC

j_gene: TRBJ2-7
abundance: .
len: 15
d_gene: TRBD1
v_gene: TRBV28
CDR3aa: CASRATGTGRYEQYF
CDR3nt: TGTGCCAGCAGGGCAACCGGGACAGGGCGCTACGAGCAGTACTTC

j_gene: TRBJ1-1
abundance: .
len: 13
d_gene: .
v_gene: TRBV5-1
CDR3aa: CASSLAGTSKAFF
CDR3nt: TGCGCCAGCAGCTTGGCGGGGACATCTAAAGCTTTCTTT

j_gene: TRBJ1-6
abundance: few
len: 15
d_gene: TRBD1
v_gene: TRBV7-2
CDR3aa: CASSPRRGQPGALHF
CDR3nt: TGTGCCAGCAGCCCCAGGAGGGGACAGCCAGGGGCCCTCCACTTT

j_gene: TRBJ2-1
abundance: few
len: 14
d_gene: .
v_gene: TRBV7-9
CDR3aa: CASSPRSSYNEQFF
CDR3nt: TGTGCCAGCAGCCCACGGTCCTCCTACAATGAGCAGTTCTTC

j_gene: TRBJ2-1
abundance: few
len: 17
d_gene: TRBD1
v_gene: TRBV25-1
CDR3aa: CASSEPRGTGGIYEQFF
CDR3nt: TGTGCCAGCAGTGAGCCCCGTGGGACAGGGGGCATCTATGAGCAGTTCTTC

j_gene: TRBJ1-2
abundance: few
len: 14
d_gene: TRBD1
v_gene: TRBV13
CDR3aa: CASSSDRGYYGYTF
CDR3nt: TGTGCCAGCAGCTCAGACAGGGGGTACTATGGCTACACCTTC

j_gene: TRBJ1-2
abundance: few
len: 13
d_gene: .
v_gene: TRBV11-2
CDR3aa: CASSETAGEGYTF
CDR3nt: TGTGCCAGCAGCGAAACGGCAGGGGAAGGCTACACCTTC

j_gene: TRBJ1-2
abundance: .
len: 16
d_gene: .
v_gene: TRBV25-1
CDR3aa: CASSEFKRTDNYGYTF
CDR3nt: TGTGCCAGCAGCGAATTTAAAAGGACAGACAACTATGGCTACACCTTC

j_gene: TRBJ2-7
abundance: few
len: 13
d_gene: TRBD1
v_gene: TRBV7-2
CDR3aa: CASRLGTGSEQYF
CDR3nt: TGTGCCAGCAGACTCGGGACAGGGAGCGAGCAGTACTTC

j_gene: TRBJ2-7
abundance: few
len: 16
d_gene: TRBD1
v_gene: TRBV4-2
CDR3aa: CASSQNPGQNHYEQYF
CDR3nt: TGTGCCAGCAGCCAAAATCCGGGACAGAATCACTACGAGCAGTACTTC

j_gene: TRBJ1-1
abundance: few
len: 15
d_gene: .
v_gene: TRBV11-3
CDR3aa: CASSPRGGRDTEAFF
CDR3nt: TGTGCCAGCAGCCCCCGAGGAGGGAGGGACACTGAAGCTTTCTTT

j_gene: TRBJ2-7
abundance: .
len: 15
d_gene: .
v_gene: TRBV11-2
CDR3aa: CASSLSPGTNYEQYF
CDR3nt: TGTGCCAGCAGCTTAAGTCCCGGCACAAACTACGAGCAGTACTTC

j_gene: TRBJ2-1
abundance: few
len: 15
d_gene: .
v_gene: TRBV27
CDR3aa: CASRRWGLTYNEQFF
CDR3nt: TGTGCCAGCAGACGGTGGGGGCTGACATACAATGAGCAGTTCTTC

j_gene: TRBJ2-7
abundance: few
len: 14
d_gene: TRBD1
v_gene: TRBV10-3
CDR3aa: CAISNLGQGYEQYF
CDR3nt: TGTGCCATCAGTAACTTGGGACAGGGCTACGAGCAGTACTTC

j_gene: TRBJ2-5
abundance: .
len: 13
d_gene: TRBD2
v_gene: TRBV2
CDR3aa: CASCPGLKETQYF
CDR3nt: TGTGCCAGCTGTCCGGGACTAAAGGAGACCCAGTACTTC

j_gene: TRBJ2-7
abundance: few
len: 15
d_gene: TRBD1
v_gene: TRBV7-9
CDR3aa: CASSLEGALIYEQYF
CDR3nt: TGTGCCAGCAGCTTAGAGGGGGCGCTGATCTACGAGCAGTACTTC

j_gene: TRBJ2-7
abundance: .
len: 14
d_gene: .
v_gene: TRBV9
CDR3aa: CASSVGNHSYEQYF
CDR3nt: TGTGCCAGCAGCGTAGGCAACCACTCCTACGAGCAGTACTTC